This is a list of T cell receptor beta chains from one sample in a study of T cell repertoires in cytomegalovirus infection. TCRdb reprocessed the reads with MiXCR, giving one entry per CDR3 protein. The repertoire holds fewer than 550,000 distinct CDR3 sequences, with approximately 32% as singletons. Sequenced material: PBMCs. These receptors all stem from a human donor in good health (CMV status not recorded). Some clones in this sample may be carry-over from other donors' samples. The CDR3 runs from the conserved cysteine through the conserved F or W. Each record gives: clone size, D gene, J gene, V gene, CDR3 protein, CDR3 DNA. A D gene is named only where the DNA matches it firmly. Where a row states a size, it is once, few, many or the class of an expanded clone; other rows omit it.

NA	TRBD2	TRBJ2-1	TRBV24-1	CATSDTGTSLNEQFF	TGTGCCACCAGTGATACCGGGACTAGCCTGAATGAGCAGTTCTTC
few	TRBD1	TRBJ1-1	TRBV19	CASSIPRTGGTEAFF	TGTGCCAGTAGTATCCCACGGACAGGGGGCACTGAAGCTTTCTTT
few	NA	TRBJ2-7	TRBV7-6	CASSFQGDYEQYF	TGTGCCAGCAGCTTCCAAGGGGACTACGAGCAGTACTTC
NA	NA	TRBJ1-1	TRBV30	CAWSKRKKGGLEAFF	TGTGCCTGGAGTAAACGAAAAAAAGGTGGCCTTGAAGCTTTCTTT
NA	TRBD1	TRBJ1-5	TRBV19	CASKGTGGSNQPQHF	TGTGCCAGTAAGGGGACAGGGGGCAGCAATCAGCCCCAGCATTTT
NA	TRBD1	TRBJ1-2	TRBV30	CAWSVETGDGYTF	TGTGCCTGGAGTGTCGAGACAGGGGATGGCTACACCTTC
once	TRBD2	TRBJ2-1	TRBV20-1	CSADPAGTGTSVRSYNQQFF	TGCAGTGCTGATCCGGCCGGGACGGGGACTAGCGTCCGCTCCTACAATCAGCAGTTCTTC
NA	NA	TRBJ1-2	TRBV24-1	CATSDSEGGYTF	TGTGCCACCAGTGATTCGGAGGGTGGCTACACCTTC
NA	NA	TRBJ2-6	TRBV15	CAVPGANVLTF	TGTGCCGTGCCTGGGGCCAACGTCCTGACTTTC
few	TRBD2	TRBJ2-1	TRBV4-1	CASSQVLAGGSTIEQFF	TGCGCCAGCAGCCAAGTCCTAGCGGGGGGGAGTACAATTGAGCAGTTCTTC
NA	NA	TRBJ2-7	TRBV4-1	CASNQRRGSYEQYF	TGCGCCAGCAACCAAAGGCGAGGGTCCTACGAGCAGTACTTC
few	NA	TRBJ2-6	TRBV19	CASSMQGWAAGANVLTF	TGTGCCAGTAGTATGCAGGGCTGGGCGGCGGGGGCCAACGTCCTGACTTTC
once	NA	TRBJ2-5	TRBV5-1	CASSTWSLEETQYF	TGCGCCAGCAGCACGTGGTCCCTAGAAGAGACCCAGTACTTC
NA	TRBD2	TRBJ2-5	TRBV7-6	CASSAGSSGGETQYF	TGTGCCAGCAGCGCGGGGAGTAGCGGGGGCGAGACCCAGTACTTC
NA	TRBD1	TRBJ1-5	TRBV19	CASSAELRDRGSQPQHF	TGTGCCAGTAGTGCAGAACTCCGGGACAGGGGTAGCCAGCCCCAGCATTTT
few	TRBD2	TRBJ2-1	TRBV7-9	CASSSRTSGNEQFF	TGTGCCAGCAGCTCCCGGACTAGCGGCAATGAGCAGTTCTTC